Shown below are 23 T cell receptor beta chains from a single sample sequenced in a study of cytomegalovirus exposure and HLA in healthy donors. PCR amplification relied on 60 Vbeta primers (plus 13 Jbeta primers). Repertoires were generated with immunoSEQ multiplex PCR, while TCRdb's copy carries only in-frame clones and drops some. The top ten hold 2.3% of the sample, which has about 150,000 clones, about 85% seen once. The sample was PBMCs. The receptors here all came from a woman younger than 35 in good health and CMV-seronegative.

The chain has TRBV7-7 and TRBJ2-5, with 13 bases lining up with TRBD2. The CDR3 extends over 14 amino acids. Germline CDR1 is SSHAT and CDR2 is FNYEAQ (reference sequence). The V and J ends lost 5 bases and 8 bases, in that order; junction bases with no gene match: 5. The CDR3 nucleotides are TGTGCCAGCAGCGAGGGACTAGCGGGGAGAACCCAGTACTTC. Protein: CASSEGLAGRTQYF. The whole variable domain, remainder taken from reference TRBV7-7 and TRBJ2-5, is GAGVSQSPRYKVTKRGQDVTLRCDPISSHATLYWYQQALGQGPEFLTYFNYEAQPDKSGLPSDRFSAERPEGSISTLTIQRTEQRDSAMYRCASSEGLAGRTQYFGPGTRLLVL.

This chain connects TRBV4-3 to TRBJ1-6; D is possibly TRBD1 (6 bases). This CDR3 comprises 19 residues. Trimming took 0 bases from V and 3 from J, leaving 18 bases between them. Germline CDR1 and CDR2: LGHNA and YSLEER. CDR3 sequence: CASSQDTDRISSYNSPLHF. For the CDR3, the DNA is TGCGCCAGCAGCCAAGATACCGACAGGATATCTAGCTATAATTCACCCCTCCACTTT.

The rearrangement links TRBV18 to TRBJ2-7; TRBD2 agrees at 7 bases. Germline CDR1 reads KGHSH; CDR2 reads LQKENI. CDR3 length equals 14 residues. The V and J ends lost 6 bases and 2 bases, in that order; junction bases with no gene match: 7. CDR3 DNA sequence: TGTGCCAGCTCGGCCGGGGAGGGGCCCTACGAGCAGTACTTC. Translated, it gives CASSAGEGPYEQYF.

The CDR3 reads CASSESADIECGYTF. The CDR3 DNA is TGTGCCAGCAGTGAAAGCGCGGACATTGAGTGTGGCTACACCTTC. This sequence joins TRBV2 and TRBJ1-2, with D maybe TRBD1 (5 bases). This CDR3 contains 15 residues. In germline, CDR1 is SNHLY, CDR2 FYNNEI. V was pared by 2 bases and J by 7 bases, with 17 bases between. The full variable domain, rest sourced from reference TRBV2 and TRBJ1-2, is EPEVTQTPSHQVTQMGQEVILRCVPISNHLYFYWYRQILGQKVEFLVSFYNNEISEKSEIFDDQFSVERPDGSNFTLKIRSTKLEDSAMYFCASSESADIECGYTFGSGTRLTVV.

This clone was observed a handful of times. CDR3 DNA: TGTGCCAGCAGTGAGGCCGAAGGAGGACAGCCCCAGCATTTT. Protein: CASSEAEGGQPQHF. This chain uses TRBV25-1 with TRBJ1-5, with D unresolved. The CDR3 length is 14 residues. Between the trimmed V and J ends, which lost 3 bases and 7 bases, there was a span of 13 bases. Germline-derived CDR1 and CDR2 are MGHDK and SYGVNS. Based on the CDR3 plus reference TRBV25-1 and TRBJ1-5, the full variable domain is EADIYQTPRYLVIGTGKKITLECSQTMGHDKMYWYQQDPGMELHLIHYSYGVNSTEKGDLSSESTVSRIRTEHFPLTLESARPSHTSQYLCASSEAEGGQPQHFGDGTRLSIL.

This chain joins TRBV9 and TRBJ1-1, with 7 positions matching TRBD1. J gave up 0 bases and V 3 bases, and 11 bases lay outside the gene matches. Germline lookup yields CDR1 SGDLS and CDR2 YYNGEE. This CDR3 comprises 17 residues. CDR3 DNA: TGTGCCAGCAGCGCTCGACCCCGGGACAGCCTGAACACTGAAGCTTTCTTT. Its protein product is CASSARPRDSLNTEAFF.

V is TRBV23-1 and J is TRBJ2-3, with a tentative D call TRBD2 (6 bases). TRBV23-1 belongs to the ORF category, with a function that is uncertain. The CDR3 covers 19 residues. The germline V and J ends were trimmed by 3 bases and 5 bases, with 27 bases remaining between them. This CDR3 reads CASSHRVCRLADLQDTQYF. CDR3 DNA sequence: TGCGCCAGCAGTCACCGGGTTTGTAGATTAGCGGATTTACAAGATACGCAGTATTTT.

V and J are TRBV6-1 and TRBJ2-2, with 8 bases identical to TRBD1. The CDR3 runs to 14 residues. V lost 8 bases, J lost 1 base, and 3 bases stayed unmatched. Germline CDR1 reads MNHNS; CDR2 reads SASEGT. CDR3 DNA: TGTGCCAGCCTGACAGGGGTGAACACCGGGGAGCTGTTTTTT. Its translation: CASLTGVNTGELFF.

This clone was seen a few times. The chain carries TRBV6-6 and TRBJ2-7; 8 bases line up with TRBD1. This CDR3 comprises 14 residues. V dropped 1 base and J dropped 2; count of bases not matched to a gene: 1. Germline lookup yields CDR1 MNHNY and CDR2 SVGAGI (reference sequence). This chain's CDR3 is CASSYLTGAYEQYF. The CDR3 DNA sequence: TGTGCCAGCAGTTACTTGACAGGGGCCTACGAGCAGTACTTC.

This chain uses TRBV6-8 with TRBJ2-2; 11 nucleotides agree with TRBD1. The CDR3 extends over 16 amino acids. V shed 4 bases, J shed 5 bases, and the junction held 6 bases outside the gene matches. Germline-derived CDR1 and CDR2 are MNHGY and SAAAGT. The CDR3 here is CASSWTGGFRTGELFF. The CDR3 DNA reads TGTGCCAGCAGTTGGACAGGGGGCTTTAGGACCGGGGAGCTGTTTTTT.

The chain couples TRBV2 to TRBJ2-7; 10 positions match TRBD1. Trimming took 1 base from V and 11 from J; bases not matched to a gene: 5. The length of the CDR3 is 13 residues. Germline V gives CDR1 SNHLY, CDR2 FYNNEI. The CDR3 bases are TGTGCCAGCAGTGAAGAGGGGGGGACAGGGGAGTACTTC. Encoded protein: CASSEEGGTGEYF.

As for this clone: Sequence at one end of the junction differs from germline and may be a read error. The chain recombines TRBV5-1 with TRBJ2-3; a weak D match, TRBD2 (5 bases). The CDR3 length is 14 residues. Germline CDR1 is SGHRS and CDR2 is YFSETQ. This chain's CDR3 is CASSLDGTSGPLYF. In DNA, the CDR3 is TGCGCCAGCAGTTTGGATGGTACTAGTGGCCCCTTGTATTTT.

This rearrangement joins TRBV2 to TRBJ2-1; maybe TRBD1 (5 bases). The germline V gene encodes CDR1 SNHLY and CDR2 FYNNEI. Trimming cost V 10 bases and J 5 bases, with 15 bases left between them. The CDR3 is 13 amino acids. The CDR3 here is CAKRAWGHNEQFF. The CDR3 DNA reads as TGTGCCAAGCGAGCGTGGGGCCACAATGAGCAGTTCTTC.

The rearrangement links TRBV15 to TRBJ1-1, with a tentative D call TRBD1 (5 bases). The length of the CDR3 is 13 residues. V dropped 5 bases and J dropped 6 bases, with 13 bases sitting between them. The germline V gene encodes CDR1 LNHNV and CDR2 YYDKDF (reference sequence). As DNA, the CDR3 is TGTGCCACCAGCGTCTCGGGGGAAGCTGAAGCTTTCTTT. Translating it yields CATSVSGEAEAFF.

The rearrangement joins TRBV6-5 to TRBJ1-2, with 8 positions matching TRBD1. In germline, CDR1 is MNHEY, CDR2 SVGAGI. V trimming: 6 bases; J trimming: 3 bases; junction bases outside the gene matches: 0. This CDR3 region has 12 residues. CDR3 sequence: CASRTGDYGYTF. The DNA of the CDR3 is TGTGCCAGCAGGACAGGGGACTATGGCTACACCTTC.

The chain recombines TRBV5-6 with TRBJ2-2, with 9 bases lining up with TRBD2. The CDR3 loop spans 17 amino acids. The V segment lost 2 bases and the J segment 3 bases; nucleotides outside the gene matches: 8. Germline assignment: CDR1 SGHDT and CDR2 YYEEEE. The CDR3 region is CASSLALAGPHTGELFF. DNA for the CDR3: TGTGCCAGCAGCTTAGCCCTAGCGGGACCTCACACCGGGGAGCTGTTTTTT.

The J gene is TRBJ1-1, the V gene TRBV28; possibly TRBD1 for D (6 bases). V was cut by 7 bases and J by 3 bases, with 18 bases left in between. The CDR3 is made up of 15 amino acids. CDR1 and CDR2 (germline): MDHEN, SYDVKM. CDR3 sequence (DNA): TGTGCCAGCAAACCCCAGGGGTTAAGGGACACTGAAGCTTTCTTT. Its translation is CASKPQGLRDTEAFF.

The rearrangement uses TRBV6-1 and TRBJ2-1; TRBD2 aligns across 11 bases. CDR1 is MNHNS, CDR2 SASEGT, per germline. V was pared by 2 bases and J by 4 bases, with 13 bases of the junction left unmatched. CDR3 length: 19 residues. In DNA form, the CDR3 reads TGTGCCAGCAGTGAATGGTTGACTAGCGGGACCGGGGTATACAATGAGCAGTTCTTC. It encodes CASSEWLTSGTGVYNEQFF.

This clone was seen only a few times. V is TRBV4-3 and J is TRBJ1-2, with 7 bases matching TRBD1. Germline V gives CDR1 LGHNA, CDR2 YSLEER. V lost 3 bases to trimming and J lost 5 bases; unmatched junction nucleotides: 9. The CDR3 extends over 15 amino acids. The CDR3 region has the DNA TGCGCCAGCAGCCAGTATGCCCAGGGGGGTTATGGCTACACCTTC. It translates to CASSQYAQGGYGYTF.

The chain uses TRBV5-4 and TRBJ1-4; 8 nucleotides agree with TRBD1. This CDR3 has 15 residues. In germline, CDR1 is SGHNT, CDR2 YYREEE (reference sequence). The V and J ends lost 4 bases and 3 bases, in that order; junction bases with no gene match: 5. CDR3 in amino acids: CASSLTGGANEKLFF. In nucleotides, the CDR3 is TGTGCCAGCAGCCTTACAGGGGGAGCTAATGAAAAACTGTTTTTT. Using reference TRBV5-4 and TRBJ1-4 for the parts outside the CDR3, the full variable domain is ETGVTQSPTHLIKTRGQQVTLRCSSQSGHNTVSWYQQALGQGPQFIFQYYREEENGRGNFPPRFSGLQFPNYSSELNVNALELDDSALYLCASSLTGGANEKLFFGSGTQLSVL.

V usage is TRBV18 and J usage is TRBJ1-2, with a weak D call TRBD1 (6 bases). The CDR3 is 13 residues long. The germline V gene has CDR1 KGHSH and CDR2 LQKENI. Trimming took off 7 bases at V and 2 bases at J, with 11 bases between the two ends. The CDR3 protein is CASCMDSNYGYTF. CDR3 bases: TGTGCCAGCTGCATGGACAGCAACTATGGCTACACCTTC.

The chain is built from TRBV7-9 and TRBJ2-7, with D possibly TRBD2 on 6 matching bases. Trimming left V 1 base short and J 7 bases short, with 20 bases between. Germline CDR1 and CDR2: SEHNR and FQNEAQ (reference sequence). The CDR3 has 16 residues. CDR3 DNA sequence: TGTGCCAGCAGCTTAGGCCCGGCGGGACCCCAAGGAGAGCAGTACTTC. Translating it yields CASSLGPAGPQGEQYF.

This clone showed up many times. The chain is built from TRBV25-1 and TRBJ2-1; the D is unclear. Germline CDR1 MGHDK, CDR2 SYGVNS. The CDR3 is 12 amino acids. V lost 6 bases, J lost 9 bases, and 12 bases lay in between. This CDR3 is CASSWSDLEQFF. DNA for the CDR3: TGTGCCAGCAGCTGGAGCGACCTTGAGCAGTTCTTC.